A single T cell receptor (beta chain) is shown here with its context. Antigen unknown. This entry is derived from a study of OX40 agonist ivuxolimab in advanced cancers. About the research overall: Of the participants, approximately 38% had some prior anti-PD-1, anti-PD-L1 or anti-CTLA-4 therapy, which was allowed.

Here immunoSEQ multiplex PCR was the method, and the copy in TCRdb shows in-frame clones only, minus some. The data contain approximately 70,000 clones, approximately 80% of them singletons. Study-wide results and limits: The antigen specificity of the peripheral T cells (those that were expanded) was not determined.

Germline trimming cut 3 bases from V and 5 bases from J; bases unmatched to any gene: 10. Looked up from germline, CDR1 is MDHEN and CDR2 is SYDVKM. CDR3 length: 16 residues. The sample in question was CD4+ or CD8+ T cells sorted from blood, obtained in a trial of the OX40 agonist ivuxolimab. The genes are TRBV28 and TRBJ2-5; 9 nucleotides match TRBD1. This receptor was taken from an adult with an advanced solid tumor such as melanoma, head and neck, liver or kidney cancer. DNA for the CDR3: TGTGCCAGCAGTTTGCGGACAGGGGTATTGCGCGAGACCCAGTACTTC. Translating gives CASSLRTGVLRETQYF.